The 22 T cell receptor beta chains reported below all come from one sample, sequenced in a study of Ad26.COV2.S vaccination and SARS-CoV-2 variants. Assay: immunoSEQ multiplex PCR; the TCRdb copy retains only in-frame clones and omits some. Counted here are some 480,000 clones, 87% occurring once; the ten biggest clones make up more than 10%. Treatment here: 15 to 20 received Ad26.COV2.S at low or high dose, single or two shots; about 5 received placebo; per-sample allocation not given. Specimens were obtained on day 63 following the first vaccine or placebo injection. This specimen consisted of peripheral blood, obtained in a trial of Ad26.COV2.S vaccine versus placebo. These receptors all stem from a person between 18 and 60 years old who received the Ad26.COV2.S COVID-19 vaccine or a placebo.

The chain employs TRBV28 and TRBJ1-5; TRBD1 might be the D (5 bases). Per germline, CDR1 MDHEN and CDR2 SYDVKM. This CDR3 is built from 12 residues. With 7 bases removed from V and 7 bases from J, the gap between germline ends came to 11 bases. The CDR3 spells CASNQGGQPQHF. CDR3 in DNA: TGTGCCAGCAACCAGGGCGGACAGCCCCAGCATTTT.

This chain links TRBV5-5 with TRBJ2-1; TRBD2 matches at 10 bases. This CDR3 has 15 amino acids. The V and J ends lost 5 bases and 9 bases, in that order; junction bases with no gene match: 11. Germline V gene data show CDR1 as SGHKS and CDR2 as YYEKEE (reference sequence). The DNA for the CDR3 is TGTGCCAGCAGTGCCATAGCGGGAGGTGCAGTTGAGCAGTTCTTC. It encodes CASSAIAGGAVEQFF.

This sequence joins TRBV5-4 and TRBJ2-1, with D unresolved. CDR1 is SGHNT and CDR2 is YYREEE in the germline V gene (reference sequence). CDR3 length: 16 residues. V was trimmed by 1 base and J by 0 bases, leaving 11 bases between them. This CDR3 is CASSLFGPSSYNEQFF. In nucleotides, the CDR3 is TGTGCCAGCAGCTTGTTTGGCCCTAGCTCCTACAATGAGCAGTTCTTC.

CDR3 sequence (DNA): TGTGCCAGCAGTTACGACATCTACAATGAGCAGTTCTTC. It is translated as CASSYDIYNEQFF. The gene calls are TRBV6-6 and TRBJ2-1, with D unclear. CDR1 is MNHNY and CDR2 is SVGAGI in the germline V gene (reference sequence). V was pared by 2 bases and J by 3 bases, with 5 bases between. There are 13 residues in the CDR3.

This rearrangement joins TRBV29-1 to TRBJ1-1, with D uncertain. Germline CDR1 is SQVTM and CDR2 is ANQGSEA. The CDR3 runs to 14 residues. Between the trimmed V and J ends, which lost 7 bases and 4 bases, there was a span of 19 bases. The CDR3 sequence is CSAWQTLQSTEAFF. CDR3 nucleotides: TGCAGCGCCTGGCAGACCCTCCAGAGCACTGAAGCTTTCTTT.

The chain links TRBV15 to TRBJ2-7; no clear D. CDR3 length equals 15 residues. V lost 5 bases, J lost 5 bases, and 19 bases lay in between. Germline CDR1 and CDR2: LNHNV and YYDKDF (reference sequence). Written as DNA, the CDR3 is TGTGCCACCAGCCGAAGCCCCGAAATTGGGGACGAGCAGTACTTC. It encodes CATSRSPEIGDEQYF. The full variable domain, in which reference TRBV15 and TRBJ2-7 provide the parts outside the CDR3, is DAMVIQNPRYQVTQFGKPVTLSCSQTLNHNVMYWYQQKSSQAPKLLFHYYDKDFNNEADTPDNFQSRRPNTSFCFLDIRSPGLGDTAMYLCATSRSPEIGDEQYFGPGTRLTVT.

The rearrangement joins TRBV30 to TRBJ1-6, with D unclear. The CDR3 runs to 12 residues. The germline gives CDR1 GTSNPN, CDR2 SVGIG (reference sequence). The V gene lost 8 bases and the J gene lost 9 bases, with 14 bases spanning the gap. The DNA of the CDR3 is TGTGCCCACGGGGATCTTGGTTCACCCCTCCACTTT. Protein: CAHGDLGSPLHF.

The V gene is TRBV6-5, the J gene TRBJ1-1, with a tentative D call TRBD1 (6 bases). V was trimmed by 2 bases and J by 1 base, leaving 8 bases between them. The CDR3 is 14 residues long. Germline CDR1 and CDR2: MNHEY and SVGAGI. DNA of the CDR3: TGTGCCAGCAGTTACGGACAGAAGAACACTGAAGCTTTCTTT. Encoded protein: CASSYGQKNTEAFF.

This clone appeared a few times. The rearrangement joins TRBV19 to TRBJ1-1; D remains unclear. V was pared by 3 bases and J by 5 bases, with 10 bases between. This CDR3 contains 13 residues. CDR1 is LNHDA and CDR2 is SQIVND in the germline V gene (reference sequence). The CDR3 region has the DNA TGTGCCAGTAGTATGGATTGGTTAACTGAAGCTTTCTTT. Amino acids: CASSMDWLTEAFF.

The rearrangement uses TRBV30 and TRBJ2-1; D not certain. Germline CDR1 and CDR2: GTSNPN and SVGIG (reference sequence). The CDR3 spans 11 residues. V gave up 3 bases and J gave up 7 bases, with 7 bases separating them. The chain's CDR3 is CAWSLLNEQFF. In nucleotides, the CDR3 is TGTGCCTGGAGCCTCTTGAATGAGCAGTTCTTC.

The V and J genes are TRBV12-3 or TRBV12-4 and TRBJ2-7; D remains unclear. This CDR3 contains 12 residues. Between the trimmed V and J ends, which lost 2 bases and 3 bases, there was a span of 5 bases. The CDR3 region is CASSLRSYEQYF. DNA of the CDR3: TGTGCCAGCAGTTTAAGAAGCTACGAGCAGTACTTC.

V is TRBV5-1 and J is TRBJ2-1; no reliable D call. This CDR3 spans 17 amino acids. Trimming removed 4 bases at V and 2 bases at J, with 19 bases between. CDR1 SGHRS and CDR2 YFSETQ come from the germline V gene. In nucleotides, the CDR3 is TGCGCCAGCAGCCCAGTATGGGGAAAGACGACCTACAATGAGCAGTTCTTC. It encodes CASSPVWGKTTYNEQFF. Using reference TRBV5-1 and TRBJ2-1 for the parts outside the CDR3, the full variable domain is KAGVTQTPRYLIKTRGQQVTLSCSPISGHRSVSWYQQTPGQGLQFLFEYFSETQRNKGNFPGRFSGRQFSNSRSEMNVSTLELGDSALYLCASSPVWGKTTYNEQFFGPGTRLTVL.

This chain connects TRBV6-6 to TRBJ2-1; TRBD2 agrees at 11 bases. V lost 5 bases to trimming and J lost 8 bases; unmatched junction nucleotides: 11. CDR1 is MNHNY and CDR2 is SVGAGI in the germline V gene (reference sequence). This CDR3 has 16 residues. The CDR3 nucleotides are TGTGCCAGCAGTCGACTAGCGGGACGGCAGGACGATGAGCAGTTCTTC. Translation gives CASSRLAGRQDDEQFF.

Concerning this clone: A read error may account for a junction end that differs from germline. The V call is TRBV30, the J call TRBJ2-3; a possible D gene is TRBD2 (5 bases). Germline V lookup: CDR1 GTSNPN, CDR2 SVGIG (reference sequence). CDR3 size: 11 residues. Written as DNA, the CDR3 is TGTGCCTGGAGTAATTATCAGAGGAGGATATTT. It yields the protein CAWSNYQRRIF.

This chain connects TRBV5-1 to TRBJ1-2; the match to TRBD1 covers 8 bases. Germline loops: CDR1 SGHRS, CDR2 YFSETQ. The CDR3 extends over 14 amino acids. V was clipped by 5 bases and J by 6 bases; unmatched bases: 9. The CDR3 DNA reads TGCGCCAGCAGGACCTCAGGGGGCGGAAATGGCTACACCTTC. The encoded protein is CASRTSGGGNGYTF.

The chain employs TRBV7-2 and TRBJ2-4, with D tentatively TRBD2 (5 bases). CDR1 SGHTA and CDR2 FQGNSA come from the germline V gene. There are 16 residues in the CDR3. V was pared by 1 base and J by 0 bases, with 10 bases between. CDR3 nucleotide sequence: TGTGCCAGCAGCTTAGGGTCGCGGGTAGCCAAAAACATTCAGTACTTC. This translates into CASSLGSRVAKNIQYF.

The rearrangement uses TRBV5-4 and TRBJ1-1, with D possibly matching TRBD1 (6 bases). Germline V gene sequence: CDR1 SGHNT, CDR2 YYREEE (reference sequence). The ends were cut back, 4 bases at V and 1 base at J, with 11 bases in the middle. The CDR3 extends over 14 amino acids. CDR3 sequence (DNA): TGTGCCAGCAGCACGGGACACCAGAACACTGAAGCTTTCTTT. Residues: CASSTGHQNTEAFF.

V usage is TRBV7-2 and J usage is TRBJ1-2; D perhaps matches TRBD1 (5 bases). The germline V and J ends were trimmed by 5 bases and 5 bases, with 15 bases remaining between them. Germline lookup yields CDR1 SGHTA and CDR2 FQGNSA. This CDR3 has 14 amino acids. The CDR3, as DNA: TGTGCCAGCAGCGCCCGAGGGGTTGAGTATGGCTACACCTTC. Translating gives CASSARGVEYGYTF.

The genes are TRBV15 and TRBJ1-1, with D unclear. The length of the CDR3 is 13 residues. V was clipped by 0 bases and J by 9 bases, with 11 bases between them. From germline, CDR1 is LNHNV and CDR2 YYDKDF (reference sequence). The CDR3 DNA reads TGTGCCACCAGCAGAGATGTCGGGAGGCAAGCTTTCTTT. Translated: CATSRDVGRQAFF.

The rearrangement links TRBV5-1 to TRBJ2-5; D not resolved. V lost 0 bases, J lost 2 bases, and 5 bases lay in between. Germline values: CDR1 SGHRS, CDR2 YFSETQ. This CDR3 comprises 13 residues. The CDR3 sequence is CASSLGRQETQYF. CDR3 coding DNA: TGCGCCAGCAGCTTGGGCAGACAAGAGACCCAGTACTTC.

J is TRBJ1-4 and V is TRBV30; 7 nucleotides align to TRBD1. CDR3 length equals 15 residues. CDR1 GTSNPN and CDR2 SVGIG come from the germline V gene (reference sequence). V trimming: 0 bases; J trimming: 7 bases; junction bases outside the gene matches: 8. The DNA for the CDR3 is TGTGCCTGGAGTGTAAAGGGGGCTCTAGGTGAAAAACTGTTTTTT. This gives the protein CAWSVKGALGEKLFF.

The J gene is TRBJ1-1, the V gene TRBV10-1; D is uncertain. Germline V gene data show CDR1 as WNHNN and CDR2 as SYGVQD (reference sequence). V was pared by 3 bases and J by 1 base, with 18 bases between. CDR3 size: 17 residues. For the CDR3, the DNA is TGCGCCAGCAGTGAAGTTGCGCGATTAAGCACGAACACTGAAGCTTTCTTT. This translates into CASSEVARLSTNTEAFF.